Listed below are T cell receptor beta chains from one sample, sequenced in a study of shared T cell receptors in the human thymus. Sequencing used immunoSEQ multiplex PCR; TCRdb keeps in-frame clones, though not all of them. The sample records over 60,000 clones, roughly 96% being singletons. The specimen was thymocytes. The receptors come from a human donor. Each CDR3 is given with its conserved first and last residue. A D gene is named only where the DNA matches it firmly. A clone size is listed for some rows: how often the clone was seen (once, few, many), or a class if it is expanded.

cdr3_aa,cdr3_nt,d_call,j_call,clone_size,v_call
CASSPGLARTDTQYF,TGTGCCAGCAGCCCGGGACTAGCTAGAACAGATACGCAGTATTTT,TRBD2,TRBJ2-3,NA,TRBV2
CASGYGTLLETQYF,TGTGCCAGCGGGTACGGGACGTTGTTAGAGACCCAGTACTTC,NA,TRBJ2-5,NA,TRBV6-5
CASSRPRVYGYTF,TGTGCCAGCAGTCGGCCTAGGGTCTATGGCTACACCTTC,NA,TRBJ1-2,NA,TRBV28
CASSQDLTEDNSPLHF,TGCGCCAGCAGCCAAGATCTGACGGAAGATAATTCACCCCTCCACTTT,NA,TRBJ1-6,NA,TRBV4-3
CASSVGTGINEKLFF,TGTGCCAGCAGCGTAGGAACAGGGATTAATGAAAAACTGTTTTTT,NA,TRBJ1-4,NA,TRBV9
CASSQDGQSYSYNSPLHF,TGCGCCAGCAGCCAAGATGGGCAGTCCTACTCCTATAATTCACCCCTCCACTTT,NA,TRBJ1-6,NA,TRBV4-3
CASSEGTTNTEAFF,TGTGCCAGCAGTGAAGGGACAACGAACACTGAAGCTTTCTTT,NA,TRBJ1-1,NA,TRBV6-1
CASSLRLASNEQYF,TGTGCCAGCAGCCTCCGACTAGCTTCCAACGAGCAGTACTTC,TRBD2,TRBJ2-7,once,TRBV7-2
CASSGSPVDTQYF,TGTGCCAGCAGCGGGTCCCCCGTGGATACGCAGTATTTT,NA,TRBJ2-3,once,TRBV9
CASSQSGLGCKSGNTIYF,TGCGCCAGCAGTCAATCTGGGCTGGGGTGTAAGAGTGGAAACACCATATATTTT,NA,TRBJ1-3,NA,TRBV23-1
CATSNRGFVYGYTF,TGTGCCACCAGCAATAGGGGGTTCGTCTATGGCTACACCTTC,NA,TRBJ1-2,NA,TRBV15
CASSTGQGPATNEKLFF,TGCGCCAGCAGCACCGGACAGGGTCCTGCAACTAATGAAAAACTGTTTTTT,TRBD1,TRBJ1-4,NA,TRBV5-1
CASSSFNTEAFF,TGTGCCAGCAGCTCGTTCAACACTGAAGCTTTCTTT,NA,TRBJ1-1,NA,TRBV7-9
CASSESVSTDTQYF,TGTGCCAGCAGTGAGTCTGTTAGCACAGATACGCAGTATTTT,NA,TRBJ2-3,NA,TRBV6-4
CASSFGGLYYGYTF,TGTGCCAGCAGCTTCGGGGGGCTGTACTATGGCTACACCTTC,NA,TRBJ1-2,NA,TRBV7-9
CASSLNVRVKLGTGESPLHF,TGTGCCAGCAGTTTAAATGTGCGGGTAAAGTTGGGGACAGGCGAATCACCCCTCCACTTT,TRBD1,TRBJ1-6,NA,TRBV28
CASSLPTDTQYF,TGTGCCAGCAGCCTTCCCACAGATACGCAGTATTTT,NA,TRBJ2-3,NA,TRBV11-2
CASSHLGRPYEQYF,TGCGCCAGCAGCCATCTCGGGCGACCCTACGAGCAGTACTTC,NA,TRBJ2-7,NA,TRBV4-3
CASSQSVWTSGGDSPSTDTQYF,TGTGCCAGCAGCCAATCCGTATGGACTAGCGGGGGAGATAGTCCCAGCACAGATACGCAGTATTTT,TRBD2,TRBJ2-3,NA,TRBV14
CARNYPGQLLLICFSPLHF,TGCGCCAGAAACTATCCGGGACAGTTACTCCTTATCTGCTTCTCACCCCTCCACTTT,TRBD1,TRBJ1-6,NA,TRBV5-1
CASRLLVSSVTDTQYF,TGCGCCAGCAGACTGTTAGTCTCCTCTGTAACAGATACGCAGTATTTT,NA,TRBJ2-3,NA,TRBV4-1
CASSHSSGTGSSWVNTEAFF,TGCGCCAGCAGCCACAGCTCCGGGACAGGGAGTAGCTGGGTGAACACTGAAGCTTTCTTT,TRBD1,TRBJ1-1,NA,TRBV4-3
CATSRDRTPGPSSYNEQFF,TGTGCCACCAGCAGAGACCGAACCCCAGGGCCCAGCTCCTACAATGAGCAGTTCTTC,NA,TRBJ2-1,once,TRBV15
CASNPTGDQPQHF,TGTGCCAGCAACCCAACAGGGGATCAGCCCCAGCATTTT,TRBD1,TRBJ1-5,NA,TRBV27
CASSQEALERGGRYEQYF,TGCGCCAGCAGCCAAGAGGCATTGGAGCGGGGGGGGCGCTACGAGCAGTACTTC,TRBD2,TRBJ2-7,once,TRBV4-3
CASSGSSGSDTQYF,TGCGCCAGCAGTGGGTCTAGCGGATCGGATACGCAGTATTTT,TRBD2,TRBJ2-3,NA,TRBV5-1
CASSQTDRIGGYTF,TGCGCCAGCAGCCAAACAGACAGAATAGGGGGCTACACCTTC,NA,TRBJ1-2,NA,TRBV4-1
CASSQDRGDREGRSNQPQHF,TGCGCCAGCAGCCAAGATCGGGGGGACAGGGAGGGCCGGAGCAATCAGCCCCAGCATTTT,TRBD1,TRBJ1-5,NA,TRBV4-3
CASNWGQGGEKYTEAFF,TGTGCCAGCAACTGGGGTCAAGGGGGTGAGAAGTACACTGAAGCTTTCTTT,NA,TRBJ1-1,NA,TRBV5-6
CATSRGGNTEAFF,TGTGCCACCAGCAGAGGAGGCAACACTGAAGCTTTCTTT,NA,TRBJ1-1,few,TRBV15
CASSPHRERQNTEAFF,TGTGCCAGCTCACCCCATCGAGAACGGCAGAACACTGAAGCTTTCTTT,NA,TRBJ1-1,NA,TRBV18